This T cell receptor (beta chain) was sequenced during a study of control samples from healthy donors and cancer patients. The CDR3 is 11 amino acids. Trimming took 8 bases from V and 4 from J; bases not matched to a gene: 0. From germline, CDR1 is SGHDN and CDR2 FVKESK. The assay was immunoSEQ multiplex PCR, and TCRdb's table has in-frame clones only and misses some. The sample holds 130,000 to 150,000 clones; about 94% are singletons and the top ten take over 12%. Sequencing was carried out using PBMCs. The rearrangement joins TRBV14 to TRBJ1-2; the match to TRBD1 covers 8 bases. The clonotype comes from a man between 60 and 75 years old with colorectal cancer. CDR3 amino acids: CASGQGYGYTF. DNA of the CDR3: TGTGCCAGCGGACAGGGCTATGGCTACACCTTC.